This TCR beta chain was observed in a study of Graves' ophthalmopathy and Graves' hyperthyroidism. At the level of the study: Peripheral blood was obtained at first diagnosis, ahead of any treatment. Points from the study as a whole: Distinction of ophthalmopathy from stable hyperthyroidism by a 13-signature model reached 85% to 90% sensitivity and just under 84% specificity. Among thyroid clonotypes expanded above 0.001 frequency, most also appeared in blood.

No ophthalmopathy within 18 months of follow-up signified stable hyperthyroidism. This clonotype occurred many times. The antigen is unknown. Using RNA transcripts, the TCR beta CDR3 regions were amplified. An initial RT-PCR round employing HTBI primers preceded a second-round multiplex PCR. TCRdb re-analysed the multiplex PCR reads in MiXCR, keeping a single row per CDR3 protein. The table has roughly 400,000 distinct CDR3 sequences, about 18% seen once. The sequencing input was peripheral blood. This clonotype was obtained from an adult woman with stable Graves' hyperthyroidism.

The CDR3 reads CASGLEQGEPNTGELFF. The CDR3 DNA sequence: TGTGCTAGTGGTTTGGAACAGGGGGAGCCGAACACCGGGGAGCTGTTTTTT. The rearrangement uses TRBV12-5 and TRBJ2-2; TRBD1 agrees at 8 bases. J was trimmed by 0 bases and V by 1 base; bases with no gene match: 4. Germline CDR1 and CDR2: LGHNT and FRNRAP. The CDR3 contains 17 residues. The variable domain in full, with the rest retrieved from reference TRBV12-5 and TRBJ2-2, is DARVTQTPRHKVTEMGQEVTMRCQPILGHNTVFWYRQTMMQGLELLAYFRNRAPLDDSGMPKDRFSAEMPDATLATLKIQPSEPRDSAVYFCASGLEQGEPNTGELFFGEGSRLTVL.